This T cell receptor (beta chain) is drawn from a study of blood T cell repertoires in COVID-19. Study background: Whether acute or convalescent, the COVID-19 samples came from the United States, Italy and Spain. Sources were T cells, B-cell-depleted T cells, or PBMCs; the material itself was cDNA or gDNA.

Per the germline V gene, CDR1 is MGHRA and CDR2 is YSYEKL. The length of the CDR3 is 14 residues. J gave up 6 bases and V 4 bases, and 6 bases lay outside the gene matches. In the original processing: Counts of nucleated cells, estimated from reference gene primer amplification, were obtained. Here immunoSEQ multiplex PCR was the method, and the copy in TCRdb shows in-frame clones only, minus some. V and J calls and clone size are as listed in that table; D and trimming were resolved from the DNA. The sample consists of 120,000 to 150,000 clones, approximately 81% of them appearing once. The receptor was isolated from a human donor with acute or convalescent COVID-19. The donor label of this sample is uncertain. Sequencing was done on a sample of peripheral blood. The chain couples TRBV4-1 to TRBJ2-5; 9 nucleotides line up with TRBD1. This chain's CDR3 is CASSLGTGRQTQYF. DNA for the CDR3: TGCGCCAGCAGCCTCGGGACAGGGCGGCAGACCCAGTACTTC.